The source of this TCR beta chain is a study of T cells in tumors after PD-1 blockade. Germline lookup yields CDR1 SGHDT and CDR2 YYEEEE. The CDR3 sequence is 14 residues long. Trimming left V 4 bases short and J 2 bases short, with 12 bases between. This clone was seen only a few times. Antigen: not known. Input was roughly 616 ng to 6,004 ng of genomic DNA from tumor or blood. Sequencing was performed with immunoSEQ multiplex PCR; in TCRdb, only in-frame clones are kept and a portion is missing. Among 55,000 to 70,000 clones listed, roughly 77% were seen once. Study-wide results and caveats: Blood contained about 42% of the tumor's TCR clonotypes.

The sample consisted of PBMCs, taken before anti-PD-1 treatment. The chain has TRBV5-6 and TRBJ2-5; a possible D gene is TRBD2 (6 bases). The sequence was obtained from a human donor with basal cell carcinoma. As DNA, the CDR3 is TGTGCCAGCAGCCAATGGAGGGCTCAAGAGACCCAGTACTTC. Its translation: CASSQWRAQETQYF. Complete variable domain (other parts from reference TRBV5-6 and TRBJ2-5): DAGVTQSPTHLIKTRGQQVTLRCSPKSGHDTVSWYQQALGQGPQFIFQYYEEEERQRGNFPDRFSGHQFPNYSSELNVNALLLGDSALYLCASSQWRAQETQYFGPGTRLLVL.